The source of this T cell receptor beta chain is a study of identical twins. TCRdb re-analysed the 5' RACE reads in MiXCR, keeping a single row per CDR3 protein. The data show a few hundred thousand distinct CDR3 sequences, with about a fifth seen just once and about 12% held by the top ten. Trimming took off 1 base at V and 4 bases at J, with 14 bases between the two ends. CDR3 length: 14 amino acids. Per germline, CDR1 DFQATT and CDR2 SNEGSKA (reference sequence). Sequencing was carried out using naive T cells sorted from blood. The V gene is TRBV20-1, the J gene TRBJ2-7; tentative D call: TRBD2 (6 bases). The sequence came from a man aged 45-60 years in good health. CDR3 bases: TGCAGTGCTAGAGTCTTGCGGGGAGGATACGAGCAGTACTTC. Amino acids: CSARVLRGGYEQYF.